Sequencing of this T cell receptor beta chain was carried out in a study of vaccination and CD4 T cells after COVID-19. Study-level points and caveats: Post-infection sampling omitted early timepoints and covered relatively few convalescent patients. In convalescent patients, 304 of 307 vaccine-specific clones were spike mono-reactive.

The treatment: approximately 10-day PBMC culture with coronavirus spike peptide pools or control peptides (ViraFEST assay). ViraFEST expanded antigen-specific T cells with peptide pools, then sequenced TCRs. Cultured CD4+ T cell DNA underwent sequencing with the Oncomine TCR Beta short-read assay. TCRdb ran MiXCR on the PCR reads and lists one entry per CDR3 protein. The repertoire holds about 14,000 distinct CDR3 sequences, with over 50% as singletons. As for this clonotype: The antigen is unknown.

This CDR3 is built from 17 residues. J lost 0 bases, V lost 0 bases, and 8 bases had no gene match. Germline CDR1 and CDR2: SNHLY and FYNNEI. Specimen: CD4+ T cells from blood, cultured in vitro. The chain couples TRBV2 to TRBJ2-7; TRBD1 aligns across 7 bases. The receptor comes from a human donor who had recovered from COVID-19. The chain's CDR3 is CASSEAPRQGSSYEQYF. CDR3 DNA: TGTGCCAGCAGTGAAGCGCCCAGACAGGGAAGCTCCTACGAGCAGTACTTC. The complete variable domain, with remaining parts taken from reference TRBV2 and TRBJ2-7, reads EPEVTQTPSHQVTQMGQEVILRCVPISNHLYFYWYRQILGQKVEFLVSFYNNEISEKSEIFDDQFSVERPDGSNFTLKIRSTKLEDSAMYFCASSEAPRQGSSYEQYFGPGTRLTVT.